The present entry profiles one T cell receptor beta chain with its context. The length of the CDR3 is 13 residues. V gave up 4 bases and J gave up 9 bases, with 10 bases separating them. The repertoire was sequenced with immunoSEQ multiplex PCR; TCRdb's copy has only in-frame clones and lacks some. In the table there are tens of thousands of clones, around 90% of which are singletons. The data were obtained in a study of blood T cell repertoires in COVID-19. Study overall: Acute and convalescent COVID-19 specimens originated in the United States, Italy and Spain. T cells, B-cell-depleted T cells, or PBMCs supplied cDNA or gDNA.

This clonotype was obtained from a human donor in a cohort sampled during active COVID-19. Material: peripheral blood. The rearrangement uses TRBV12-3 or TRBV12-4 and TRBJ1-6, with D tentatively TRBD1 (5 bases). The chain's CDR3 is CASSSQGPSPLHF. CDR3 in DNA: TGTGCCAGCAGTTCTCAGGGTCCTTCACCCCTCCACTTT.